Each of the 32 T cell receptor beta chains below was sequenced from the same sample in a study of regulatory T cells in long-lasting Graves disease. The time point here: persistent/refractory GD, antithyroid drugs over 5 years with positive TRAb. With RNA extracted from PBMCs as input, the TCR library was made. Arm-PCR of CDR3 regions with iRepertoire HTBI primers generated TCR beta libraries. MiXCR, applied by TCRdb to the multiplex PCR reads, yields one record per CDR3 protein. The sample lists about 660,000 distinct CDR3 sequences; around 30% were seen once. The sequenced sample was peripheral blood mononuclear cells (PBMCs), obtained when the disease was refractory, from a patient treated with antithyroid drugs. The receptor source for this set is a female donor with Graves disease.

This clonotype was counted between two and nine times. The gene calls are TRBV25-1 and TRBJ2-6; 8 positions match TRBD1. J was trimmed by 0 bases and V by 1 base; bases with no gene match: 8. The germline V gene has CDR1 MGHDK and CDR2 SYGVNS. The CDR3 length is 19 residues. CDR3 DNA sequence: TGTGCCAGCAGTGAATCTGGCCAGGGGGCCCCCTCTGGGGCCAACGTCCTGACTTTC. Translating gives CASSESGQGAPSGANVLTF.

The CDR3 here is CASSPPAGRGNTIYF. The CDR3 DNA sequence: TGTGCCAGCAGCCCTCCAGCAGGGCGTGGAAACACCATATATTTT. The chain is built from TRBV7-8 and TRBJ1-3, with a weak D call TRBD1 (5 bases). Deletions cut 5 bases from V and 3 bases from J, with 14 bases between. The CDR3 is 15 amino acids. Looked up from germline, CDR1 is SGHVS and CDR2 is FQNEAQ.

This clonotype was seen only once. The junction departs from germline at one end; a sequencing error may be responsible. J is TRBJ2-6 and V is TRBV6-2 or TRBV6-3; tentative D call: TRBD1 (6 bases). CDR3 length: 16 amino acids. Germline CDR1 is MNHEY and CDR2 is SVGEGT. The chain's CDR3 is CASSLTGSAGANVLTF. DNA of the CDR3: TGTGCTAGCAGTTTAACAGGGTCGGCTGGGGCCAACGTCCTGACTTTC.

This clonotype has at least ten counts. This rearrangement joins TRBV6-5 to TRBJ1-1; 8 bases line up with TRBD1. The CDR3 runs to 15 residues. Trimming took 2 bases from V and 4 from J; bases not matched to a gene: 6. Per the germline V gene, CDR1 is MNHEY and CDR2 is SVGAGI. The CDR3 region is CASSYTAQGATEAFF. CDR3 bases: TGTGCCAGCAGTTACACAGCCCAGGGGGCCACTGAAGCTTTCTTT.

V usage is TRBV2 and J usage is TRBJ2-6, with 7 bases that match TRBD2. The CDR3 is 18 amino acids. Trimming at V came to 8 bases and at J to 1 base, leaving 14 bases not matched to a gene. Per the germline V gene, CDR1 is SNHLY and CDR2 is FYNNEI. Here the CDR3 DNA reads TGTGCCAGCTCACCAGGTTCCCCGCGGGAGTCTGGGGCCAACGTCCTGACTTTC. Residues: CASSPGSPRESGANVLTF.

V and J are TRBV4-2 and TRBJ1-2; unclear D gene. The CDR3 is made up of 14 amino acids. With 8 bases removed from V and 2 bases from J, the gap between germline ends came to 15 bases. In germline, CDR1 is LGHNA, CDR2 YNFKEQ. Here the CDR3 DNA reads TGTGCCAGCTTACCCCTTGCAGGAAACTATGGCTACACCTTC. This sequence encodes CASLPLAGNYGYTF.

V gene TRBV7-9 combines with J gene TRBJ2-7; D is unresolved. V was shortened by 4 bases and J by 1 base, with 14 bases between the two germline ends. The CDR3 is made up of 15 amino acids. From germline, CDR1 is SEHNR and CDR2 FQNEAQ (reference sequence). CDR3 protein: CASSSRQLGSYEQYF. The CDR3 nucleotides are TGTGCCAGCAGCTCTCGCCAGCTGGGTTCCTACGAGCAGTACTTC.

Concerning this clonotype: A much more abundant neighbour one base away suggests this may be a read error. Since no conserved phenylalanine or tryptophan closes the CDR3, a read error is the likely cause. V gene TRBV28 combines with J gene TRBJ1-2, with D unclear. V lost 4 bases and J lost 10, with 10 bases in between. The germline CDR1 and CDR2 sequences are MDHEN and SYDVKM. The CDR3 extends over 11 amino acids. CDR3 nucleotides: TGTGCCAGCAGTTCCTTCCTCATCTACACCCTC. It yields the protein CASSSFLIYTL.

This clonotype has a single count. The V gene is TRBV30, the J gene TRBJ1-4; 9 nucleotides match TRBD1. This CDR3 is 14 amino acids long. V lost 0 bases and J lost 8; bases outside the gene matches: 4. Germline CDR1 reads GTSNPN; CDR2 reads SVGIG (reference sequence). Here the CDR3 DNA reads TGTGCCTGGAGTGTCAACAGGGGGCGAGAAAAACTGTTTTTT. Translated, it gives CAWSVNRGREKLFF.

This clonotype was counted at least ten times. The chain employs TRBV4-2 and TRBJ1-2; no clear D gene. CDR3 length: 13 amino acids. In germline, CDR1 is LGHNA, CDR2 YNFKEQ. Trimming removed 0 bases from V and 3 bases from J, with 5 bases in between. DNA of the CDR3: TGTGCCAGCAGCCAAGAACGGGACTATGGCTACACCTTC. It codes for CASSQERDYGYTF.

This clonotype was seen a few times. V usage is TRBV29-1 and J usage is TRBJ1-5; 10 bases agree with TRBD1. The CDR3 contains 13 residues. The germline CDR1 and CDR2 sequences are SQVTM and ANQGSEA. Trimming took 5 bases from V and 7 from J; bases not matched to a gene: 5. The CDR3 coding sequence is TGCAGCGTTCGGGACAGGGGAGACCAGCCCCAGCATTTT. This codes for CSVRDRGDQPQHF.

Many counts were recorded for this clonotype. This rearrangement joins TRBV2 to TRBJ2-5; possible D gene TRBD2, 5 bases. V lost 6 bases and J 1 base, leaving 9 bases between the germline ends. CDR3 length: 13 residues. Germline lookup yields CDR1 SNHLY and CDR2 FYNNEI. The CDR3 coding sequence is TGTGCCAGCAGGGCTAGCACCCAAGAGACCCAGTACTTC. It encodes CASRASTQETQYF.

This clonotype has more than one count but fewer than ten. J is TRBJ1-5 and V is TRBV6-1; perhaps TRBD1 as D (6 bases). The V gene lost 3 bases and the J gene lost 3 bases, with 12 bases spanning the gap. Germline V gene data show CDR1 as MNHNS and CDR2 as SASEGT. The CDR3 spans 15 residues. The CDR3 DNA sequence: TGTGCCAGCAGTGAGATCAGGGGACTCAATCAGCCCCAGCATTTT. It translates to CASSEIRGLNQPQHF.

The chain couples TRBV12-3 or TRBV12-4 to TRBJ2-1; D possibly corresponds to TRBD2 (5 bases). V lost 6 bases, J lost 8 bases, and 14 bases lay in between. The CDR3 has 13 residues. The CDR3 region has the DNA TGTGCCAGCAGAGAAACGGGGAGTGATGAGCAGTTCTTC. This sequence encodes CASRETGSDEQFF.

This sequence joins TRBV5-1 and TRBJ1-1; unclear D gene. Trimming left V 0 bases short and J 7 bases short, with 19 bases between. Looked up from germline, CDR1 is SGHRS and CDR2 is YFSETQ. The CDR3 extends over 16 amino acids. The CDR3 nucleotides are TGCGCCAGCAGCTTGGGAGGTCCAGGAAGATCACTTGAAGCTTTCTTT. This encodes CASSLGGPGRSLEAFF.

This chain joins TRBV6-2 or TRBV6-3 and TRBJ1-5; D unresolved. The CDR3 has 13 amino acids. Germline CDR1 reads MNHEY; CDR2 reads SVGEGT. Trimming took 6 bases from V and 0 from J, leaving 6 bases between them. The CDR3 DNA sequence: TGTGCCAGCAGACTAACTAGCAATCAGCCCCAGCATTTT. It translates to CASRLTSNQPQHF.

The rearrangement uses TRBV5-6 and TRBJ2-5; the D gene is possibly TRBD1 (5 bases). The CDR3 sequence is 15 residues long. V lost 3 bases and J 5 bases, leaving 17 bases between the germline ends. Germline-derived CDR1 and CDR2 are SGHDT and YYEEEE. The CDR3 coding sequence is TGTGCCAGCAGCTCCGCCGGCAGGGTGGGGGAGACCCAGTACTTC. Amino acid sequence: CASSSAGRVGETQYF.

V is TRBV6-1 and J is TRBJ1-1, with no clear D. The germline V and J ends were trimmed by 6 bases and 1 base, with 12 bases remaining between them. The CDR3 runs to 14 residues. Germline V lookup: CDR1 MNHNS, CDR2 SASEGT. The CDR3 sequence is CASSGEATNTEAFF. CDR3 bases: TGTGCCAGCAGCGGCGAGGCTACGAACACTGAAGCTTTCTTT.

As to this clonotype: Sequence at one end of the junction differs from germline and may be a read error. The CDR3 DNA follows: TGCGCCACCAGTCTCAGCTCCCACGAGCAGTACTTC. Its protein is CATSLSSHEQYF. The genes are TRBV10-2 and TRBJ2-7, with no clear D. CDR1 is WSHSY and CDR2 is SAAADI in the germline V gene. This CDR3 comprises 12 residues.

The chain employs TRBV7-3 and TRBJ2-7; the D call may be TRBD1 or TRBD2 (5 bases each). This CDR3 is 12 amino acids long. Germline lookup yields CDR1 SGHTA and CDR2 FQGTGA. Trimming shortened V by 4 bases and J by 6 bases, and 10 bases separated the two germline ends. The DNA for the CDR3 is TGTGCCAGCAGCTCCCAGGGAGCCGAGCAGTACTTC. Translated, it gives CASSSQGAEQYF.

The chain is built from TRBV6-1 and TRBJ1-4; D perhaps matches TRBD1 (6 bases). Germline CDR1 reads MNHNS; CDR2 reads SASEGT. The CDR3 has 16 residues. Trimming pared 4 bases from V and 0 bases from J, leaving 12 bases between. The CDR3 sequence is CASSVPTGATNEKLFF. The CDR3 DNA reads TGTGCCAGCAGTGTTCCGACAGGCGCAACTAATGAAAAACTGTTTTTT.

The table lists this clonotype with a few counts. The rearrangement links TRBV5-1 to TRBJ1-6, with D tentatively TRBD1 (5 bases). V was shortened by 4 bases and J by 5 bases, with 16 bases between the two germline ends. The CDR3 runs 16 residues. Germline CDR1 SGHRS, CDR2 YFSETQ. The CDR3 DNA sequence: TGCGCCAGCAGCCAACCCGTGGGACCGGATAATTCACCCCTCCACTTT. It specifies CASSQPVGPDNSPLHF. The variable domain in full, completed from reference TRBV5-1 and TRBJ1-6, reads KAGVTQTPRYLIKTRGQQVTLSCSPISGHRSVSWYQQTPGQGLQFLFEYFSETQRNKGNFPGRFSGRQFSNSRSEMNVSTLELGDSALYLCASSQPVGPDNSPLHFGNGTRLTVT.

The V and J genes are TRBV7-8 and TRBJ1-4; possibly TRBD1 for D (5 bases). Trimming took 4 bases from V and 6 from J, leaving 15 bases between them. This CDR3 contains 15 residues. Germline V CDR1 and CDR2: SGHVS, FQNEAQ. CDR3 DNA: TGTGCCAGCAGCTCCCCTTTGGGGGTGGATGAAAAACTGTTTTTT. Its protein is CASSSPLGVDEKLFF.

J is TRBJ1-1 and V is TRBV27, with a possible D match to TRBD1 (6 bases). The CDR3 totals 14 residues. Germline V CDR1 and CDR2: MNHEY, SMNVEV (reference sequence). The V gene lost 6 bases and the J gene lost 6 bases, with 17 bases spanning the gap. CDR3 coding DNA: TGTGCCAGCAGCGCCGGGGGGGCAGGGGCTGAAGCTTTCTTT. Translating gives CASSAGGAGAEAFF.

The V call is TRBV24-1, the J call TRBJ2-5; maybe TRBD2 (7 bases). CDR1 is KGHDR and CDR2 is SFDVKD in the germline V gene. Trimming cost V 5 bases and J 5 bases, with 14 bases left between them. This CDR3 region has 14 residues. The chain's CDR3 is CATSAGEGGETQYF. The CDR3 DNA follows: TGTGCCACCAGTGCAGGGGAGGGGGGGGAGACCCAGTACTTC.

This clonotype was picked up many times. V and J are TRBV27 and TRBJ1-5; 7 positions match TRBD1. This CDR3 spans 15 amino acids. V lost 6 bases to trimming and J lost 6 bases; unmatched junction nucleotides: 11. CDR1 is MNHEY and CDR2 is SMNVEV in the germline V gene (reference sequence). Written as DNA, the CDR3 is TGTGCCAGCAGCCTCCTCTCGACAGGGAGTCAGCCCCAGCATTTT. Protein sequence: CASSLLSTGSQPQHF.

This clonotype has only a few counts. For the CDR3, the DNA is TGTGCCAGCAGCTTAGGGAGGGCCCTAAGCGGGGAAAAACTGTTTTTT. Residues: CASSLGRALSGEKLFF. The genes are TRBV11-2 and TRBJ1-4; D remains ambiguous. The CDR3 length is 16 residues. Germline V lookup: CDR1 SGHAT, CDR2 FQNNGV. Trimming left V 1 base short and J 8 bases short, with 17 bases between.

This clonotype has only a few counts. Lacking the conserved final phenylalanine or tryptophan, this CDR3 likely reflects a read error. J is TRBJ1-1 and V is TRBV12-3 or TRBV12-4; D gene uncertain. Trimming pared 6 bases from V and 10 bases from J, leaving 12 bases between. The CDR3 runs to 11 residues. The CDR3 region is CASRDGRRAFL. The CDR3 DNA reads TGTGCCAGCAGGGACGGACGAAGAGCTTTCCTT.

CDR3: CASSFSTVPYEQYF. Written as DNA, the CDR3 is TGTGCCAGCAGTTTCTCGACAGTGCCCTACGAGCAGTACTTC. V usage is TRBV28 and J usage is TRBJ2-7, with D possibly being TRBD1 (5 bases). Germline V gene lookup returns CDR1 MDHEN and CDR2 SYDVKM. Deletions cut 3 bases from V and 2 bases from J, with 11 bases between. The CDR3 spans 14 residues.

Many counts were recorded for this clonotype. J is TRBJ2-7 and V is TRBV20-1, with 14 positions matching TRBD2. The CDR3 consists of 15 residues. From germline, CDR1 is DFQATT and CDR2 SNEGSKA (reference sequence). Trimming cost V 4 bases and J 3 bases; bases outside gene matches: 5. In DNA form, the CDR3 reads TGCAGTGCTACCCGACTAGCGGGAGGGGGCTACGAGCAGTACTTC. It yields the protein CSATRLAGGGYEQYF.

This clonotype has at least ten counts. The rearrangement joins TRBV28 to TRBJ1-1; tentative D call: TRBD1 (6 bases). The CDR3 covers 13 residues. CDR1 MDHEN and CDR2 SYDVKM come from the germline V gene. Trimming took 7 bases from V and 7 from J, leaving 16 bases between them. CDR3 nucleotides: TGTGCCAGCACCTTCTCAGGGGCGTTTGAAGCTTTCTTT. Amino acids: CASTFSGAFEAFF.

This clonotype was detected ten times or more. The chain employs TRBV12-3 or TRBV12-4 and TRBJ2-5; the match to TRBD1 covers 7 bases. V trimming: 6 bases; J trimming: 1 base; junction bases outside the gene matches: 5. CDR3 size: 14 residues. CDR3 sequence: CASSLQGFQETQYF. DNA for the CDR3: TGTGCCAGCAGCTTACAGGGGTTCCAAGAGACCCAGTACTTC.